Listed below are T cell receptor beta chains from one sample, sequenced in a study of T cell changes during pregnancy in multiple sclerosis. The table came from immunoSEQ multiplex PCR; TCRdb's copy has only in-frame clones and leaves some out. The data contain around 56,000 clones, about 90% of them singletons. The sample consisted of CD4+ T cells from peripheral blood mononuclear cells, taken in the first trimester of pregnancy. The receptors were sampled from a female donor with multiple sclerosis, enrolled in a pregnancy study. Each CDR3 is given with its conserved first and last residue. The D gene is left open where the match is weak. Clone size, where shown, is once, few, many, or a class for clones that have expanded.

V gene	J gene	clone size	D gene	CDR3 protein	CDR3 DNA
TRBV2	TRBJ2-7	NA	TRBD2	CASELAGGSSYEQYF	TGTGCCAGCGAGTTAGCGGGGGGTAGCTCCTACGAGCAGTACTTC
TRBV4-3	TRBJ1-2	NA	NA	CASSQDRLGGGYTF	TGCGCCAGCAGCCAAGATCGGCTAGGCGGGGGCTACACCTTC
TRBV7-3	TRBJ2-7	NA	NA	CASSPSTTYEQYF	TGTGCCAGCAGCCCAAGCACTACCTACGAGCAGTACTTC
TRBV28	TRBJ2-5	NA	NA	CASSLPGKETQYF	TGTGCCAGCAGCCTCCCGGGTAAAGAGACCCAGTACTTC
TRBV19	TRBJ1-5	once	TRBD1	CASKDRWRNQPQHF	TGTGCCAGTAAGGACAGGTGGCGAAATCAGCCCCAGCATTTT
TRBV7-2	TRBJ1-2	once	TRBD1	CASSLTGGYGYTF	TGTGCCAGCAGCTTGACAGGGGGCTATGGCTACACCTTC
TRBV7-3	TRBJ2-2	NA	TRBD1	CASSPQPRDRAYTGELFF	TGTGCCAGCAGCCCCCAACCCCGGGACAGGGCGTACACCGGGGAGCTGTTTTTT
TRBV12-5	TRBJ1-1	NA	TRBD1	CASGLANKGAVDTEAFF	TGTGCTAGTGGTTTGGCAAACAAGGGGGCCGTTGACACTGAAGCTTTCTTT
TRBV4-3	TRBJ1-2	NA	NA	CASSPYMGQSFKGYTF	TGCGCCAGCAGCCCCTATATGGGGCAGTCCTTTAAAGGCTACACCTTC
TRBV4-3	TRBJ2-7	once	NA	CASSQDQGSIYEQYF	TGCGCCAGCAGCCAAGATCAGGGCAGCATATACGAGCAGTACTTC
TRBV30	TRBJ1-1	NA	NA	CAWSPGVNTEAFF	TGTGCCTGGAGCCCGGGAGTGAACACTGAAGCTTTCTTT
TRBV2	TRBJ1-3	NA	NA	CASLGTRQHSGNTIYF	TGTGCCAGCTTGGGGACTAGGCAGCACTCTGGAAACACCATATATTTT
TRBV11-2	TRBJ2-7	NA	NA	CASSSTAGSDEQYF	TGTGCCAGCAGCTCGACGGCGGGTTCCGACGAGCAGTACTTC
TRBV11-3	TRBJ2-5	once	NA	CASSLNRSQETQYF	TGTGCCAGCAGCTTAAACAGGAGCCAAGAGACCCAGTACTTC
TRBV7-2	TRBJ1-5	NA	TRBD1	CASSSRQGTGGNQPQHF	TGTGCCAGCAGCTCCAGACAGGGCACCGGGGGCAATCAGCCCCAGCATTTT
TRBV5-4	TRBJ1-2	NA	TRBD1	CASSPGQGSYGYTF	TGTGCCAGCAGCCCAGGACAGGGGAGCTATGGCTACACCTTC
TRBV28	TRBJ2-5	NA	NA	CASGPANQYF	TGTGCCAGCGGTCCAGCGAACCAGTACTTC
TRBV4-1	TRBJ1-4	NA	TRBD1	CASSQERTGGEKLFF	TGCGCCAGCAGCCAAGAACGGACAGGGGGTGAAAAACTGTTTTTT
TRBV9	TRBJ2-3	once	TRBD2	CASSVEVRGADTQYF	TGTGCCAGCAGCGTAGAGGTGCGGGGGGCAGATACGCAGTATTTT
TRBV19	TRBJ2-5	few	NA	CASSQGRGETQYF	TGTGCCAGTAGCCAAGGGAGAGGAGAGACCCAGTACTTC
TRBV1	TRBJ2-1	NA	NA	CTSSPRLAGGVYNEQFF	TGCACCAGCAGCCCCAGACTAGCGGGGGGTGTTTACAATGAGCAGTTCTTC
TRBV7-6	TRBJ1-2	NA	TRBD1	CASSSSGTGRGGYTF	TGTGCCAGCAGCTCCTCCGGGACAGGCCGAGGGGGCTACACCTTC
TRBV7-2	TRBJ2-5	NA	TRBD2	CASSSRIAGGQETQYF	TGTGCCAGCAGCTCCCGAATAGCGGGGGGTCAAGAGACCCAGTACTTC
TRBV5-6	TRBJ2-7	NA	TRBD1	CASSLFVVARRDRPYEQYF	TGTGCCAGCAGCTTGTTCGTAGTGGCAAGAAGGGACAGACCCTACGAGCAGTACTTC
TRBV7-2	TRBJ1-5	NA	NA	CASRPQGSNQPQHF	TGTGCCAGCAGGCCACAGGGAAGCAATCAGCCCCAGCATTTT
TRBV21-1	TRBJ1-4	NA	NA	CASSKFGGAGEKLFF	TGTGCCAGCAGCAAGTTCGGGGGGGCGGGCGAAAAACTGTTTTTT
TRBV6-5	TRBJ2-5	NA	NA	CASSYYQEGATQYF	TGTGCCAGCAGTTACTATCAGGAGGGCGCGACCCAGTACTTC
TRBV10-3	TRBJ1-3	NA	NA	CAIRQDSGNTIYF	TGTGCCATCAGACAAGATTCTGGAAACACCATATATTTT
TRBV5-6	TRBJ1-2	NA	NA	CASSYRGGKISGYTF	TGTGCCAGCAGCTACCGTGGGGGGAAAATTTCTGGCTACACCTTC
TRBV5-1	TRBJ2-1	NA	NA	CASSLTGKSYNEQFF	TGCGCCAGCAGCTTGACCGGGAAGTCCTACAATGAGCAGTTCTTC
TRBV2	TRBJ1-2	NA	NA	CASSVGGGLLPNYGYTF	TGTGCCAGCAGTGTGGGGGGAGGGCTCCTACCTAACTATGGCTACACCTTC
TRBV10-1	TRBJ1-4	few	NA	CASPRRVGATNEKLFF	TGCGCCAGCCCCCGCAGGGTGGGTGCAACTAATGAAAAACTGTTTTTT
TRBV4-3	TRBJ2-7	once	NA	CASSPSRGSHEQYF	TGCGCCAGCAGCCCCTCGCGGGGATCCCACGAGCAGTACTTC
TRBV7-2	TRBJ1-4	NA	TRBD1	CASSRRDRNEKLFF	TGTGCCAGCAGCCGCCGGGACAGGAACGAAAAACTGTTTTTT
TRBV4-1	TRBJ1-4	NA	TRBD1	CASSQDVAGGHEKLFF	TGCGCCAGCAGCCAAGATGTGGCAGGGGGCCATGAAAAACTGTTTTTT
TRBV21-1	TRBJ1-1	NA	NA	CASSKHSEQGGAFF	TGTGCCAGCAGCAAACACTCGGAGCAGGGAGGAGCTTTCTTT
TRBV10-2	TRBJ2-1	NA	TRBD2	CASSGRVAGAPSSYNEQFF	TGCGCCAGCAGTGGTAGGGTAGCGGGGGCCCCGAGCTCCTACAATGAGCAGTTCTTC
TRBV5-6	TRBJ1-1	few	NA	CASGSPVGEAFF	TGTGCCAGCGGGAGCCCGGTTGGTGAAGCTTTCTTT
TRBV7-2	TRBJ1-2	NA	TRBD1	CASSLAGQGYGYTF	TGTGCCAGCAGCTTAGCCGGACAGGGCTATGGCTACACCTTC
TRBV4-1	TRBJ1-2	NA	NA	CASSLQQGGYGYTF	TGCGCCAGCAGCCTTCAACAGGGTGGCTATGGCTACACCTTC
TRBV9	TRBJ2-7	NA	TRBD2	CASSRGGSSGGLGEQYF	TGTGCCAGCAGCCGAGGTGGGTCTAGCGGGGGGCTTGGCGAGCAGTACTTC
TRBV14	TRBJ2-5	NA	NA	CASSQVKGAGKETQYF	TGTGCCAGCAGCCAAGTGAAGGGGGCGGGAAAAGAGACCCAGTACTTC
TRBV7-8	TRBJ1-3	NA	NA	CASSRRVGNTIYF	TGTGCCAGCAGCCGTCGCGTAGGAAACACCATATATTTT
TRBV2	TRBJ2-7	NA	NA	CASNPQGTSSYEQYF	TGTGCCAGCAATCCCCAGGGGACCAGCTCCTACGAGCAGTACTTC
TRBV5-1	TRBJ1-1	NA	NA	CASMRDSNTEAFF	TGCGCCAGCATGCGGGACTCGAACACTGAAGCTTTCTTT
TRBV5-1	TRBJ2-1	once	NA	CASSLDPSPDEQFF	TGCGCCAGCAGCTTGGATCCCTCCCCGGATGAGCAGTTCTTC
TRBV7-9	TRBJ2-3	NA	NA	CASSFPGGPSTDTQYF	TGTGCCAGCAGCTTCCCCGGGGGGCCTTCCACAGATACGCAGTATTTT
TRBV10-3	TRBJ1-5	NA	NA	CAIGSTVGNQPQHF	TGTGCCATCGGATCGACAGTAGGAAATCAGCCCCAGCATTTT
TRBV19	TRBJ1-5	once	NA	CASTNALRGSNQPQHF	TGTGCCAGTACAAACGCCCTTAGGGGGAGCAATCAGCCCCAGCATTTT
TRBV7-6	TRBJ2-7	NA	TRBD1	CASSLAARTGSHYEQYF	TGTGCCAGCAGCTTAGCGGCCCGGACAGGGAGTCATTACGAGCAGTACTTC
TRBV11-2	TRBJ1-3	NA	NA	CASSLVRGTGNTIYF	TGTGCCAGCAGCTTAGTCAGGGGAACTGGAAACACCATATATTTT
TRBV10-3	TRBJ2-1	NA	TRBD2	CAISPGLAGRRPGNEQFF	TGTGCCATCAGTCCAGGACTAGCGGGGAGACGTCCTGGAAATGAGCAGTTCTTC
TRBV27	TRBJ2-7	NA	NA	CASTDGRLEQYF	TGTGCCAGCACTGATGGAAGACTCGAGCAGTACTTC